The 29 T cell receptor beta chains presented below share a single source sample, sequenced in a study of cytomegalovirus exposure and HLA in healthy donors. The PCR ran on 60 Vbeta and 13 Jbeta primers. Clones were sequenced by immunoSEQ multiplex PCR, and TCRdb holds only the in-frame ones, with some missing. The top ten clones hold approximately 5.1% of a sample with around 190,000 clones, around three quarters of them seen once. The sample comprised PBMCs. The receptors were gathered from a man between 40 and 49 years old in good health and CMV-seronegative.

The V gene is TRBV29-1, the J gene TRBJ2-5, with 7 bases matching TRBD2. Germline V gene sequence: CDR1 SQVTM, CDR2 ANQGSEA. V lost 6 bases and J lost 5; bases outside the gene matches: 12. This CDR3 spans 14 amino acids. CDR3 in DNA: TGCAGCGTGAGAGGGGACTTGCGGGAGGAGACCCAGTACTTC. Translation: CSVRGDLREETQYF.

In its sample, this clone was seen a few times. The chain combines TRBV9 with TRBJ2-5; 8 bases match TRBD2. CDR1 is SGDLS, CDR2 YYNGEE, per germline. Losses at the gene ends were 0 bases for V and 1 base for J; bases not matched to a gene: 5. The CDR3 runs to 16 residues. CDR3 nucleotide sequence: TGTGCCAGCAGCGTAGGAAGTAGCGGGGCCCAAGAGACCCAGTACTTC. It codes for CASSVGSSGAQETQYF.

The CDR3 DNA follows: TGTGCCAGCAGCTCGCTAGCGGGGGACTACGAGCAGTACTTC. This encodes CASSSLAGDYEQYF. This rearrangement joins TRBV7-2 to TRBJ2-7; 10 bases agree with TRBD2. Germline V gene sequence: CDR1 SGHTA, CDR2 FQGNSA. The CDR3 sequence is 14 residues long. With 4 bases clipped from V and 3 bases from J, the junction kept 3 bases outside the gene matches.

The CDR3 coding sequence is TGTGCCAGCAACTCAGGGGGATTAGGTAGAGATACGCAGTATTTT. Translated: CASNSGGLGRDTQYF. The gene calls are TRBV6-5 and TRBJ2-3, with 7 bases fitting TRBD1. With V trimmed by 7 bases and J by 5 bases, 12 bases remained unmatched. From germline, CDR1 is MNHEY and CDR2 SVGAGI. The CDR3 runs 15 residues.

The sample holds a few counts of this clone. J is TRBJ2-2 and V is TRBV10-3, with 7 bases aligning to TRBD2. Looked up from germline, CDR1 is ENHRY and CDR2 is SYGVKD. Trimming at V came to 9 bases and at J to 2 bases, leaving 9 bases not matched to a gene. The CDR3 runs 15 residues. The chain's CDR3 is CAISLTGGNTGELFF. The CDR3 DNA reads as TGTGCCATTTCCCTCACGGGGGGTAACACCGGGGAGCTGTTTTTT.

This rearrangement joins TRBV18 to TRBJ1-1; TRBD1 agrees at 10 bases. The CDR3 totals 14 residues. The germline V gene encodes CDR1 KGHSH and CDR2 LQKENI. The trim removed 2 bases at V and 7 bases at J, leaving 4 bases unmatched. The CDR3 DNA reads as TGTGCCAGCTCACCAGGGACAGGGGTTAATGAAGCTTTCTTT. Amino acids: CASSPGTGVNEAFF. Supplemented by reference TRBV18 and TRBJ1-1, the full variable domain reads NAGVMQNPRHLVRRRGQEARLRCSPMKGHSHVYWYRQLPEEGLKFMVYLQKENIIDESGMPKERFSAEFPKEGPSILRIQQVVRGDSAAYFCASSPGTGVNEAFFGQGTRLTVV.

The rearrangement links TRBV10-3 to TRBJ2-2; the match to TRBD2 covers 10 bases. Trimming at V came to 8 bases and at J to 1 base, leaving 1 base not matched to a gene. The V gene's germline CDR1 is ENHRY and CDR2 SYGVKD. This CDR3 is built from 14 residues. The CDR3 bases are TGTGCCATCGGGACTAGCGAGAACACCGGGGAGCTGTTTTTT. This codes for CAIGTSENTGELFF.

This clone was counted between two and nine times. This chain uses TRBV5-1 with TRBJ2-3; 13 bases are a match to TRBD2. Per germline, CDR1 SGHRS and CDR2 YFSETQ. There are 20 residues in the CDR3. With 4 bases clipped from V and 4 bases from J, the junction kept 18 bases outside the gene matches. The DNA of the CDR3 is TGCGCCAGCAGCAGATCAGGGTTGGAAAGACTAGCGGGGGGTGCAGATACGCAGTATTTT. Amino acids: CASSRSGLERLAGGADTQYF.

This clone was recorded a few times. This sequence joins TRBV30 and TRBJ1-5, with D hard to call. The CDR3 contains 14 residues. The germline gives CDR1 GTSNPN, CDR2 SVGIG (reference sequence). The V end lost 2 bases, the J end lost 7 bases, and 15 bases lay between the germline ends. CDR3 sequence reads: CAWSTASRGQPQHF. CDR3 nucleotides: TGTGCCTGGAGTACCGCCTCCCGCGGGCAGCCCCAGCATTTT. Full variable domain (outside the CDR3, taken from reference TRBV30 and TRBJ1-5): SQTIHQWPATLVQPVGSPLSLECTVEGTSNPNLYWYRQAAGRGLQLLFYSVGIGQISSEVPQNLSASRPQDRQFILSSKKLLLSDSGFYLCAWSTASRGQPQHFGDGTRLSIL.

This chain connects TRBV5-1 to TRBJ2-5; 10 bases align to TRBD2. Germline V gives CDR1 SGHRS, CDR2 YFSETQ. This CDR3 has 17 residues. Trimming cost V 2 bases and J 3 bases; bases outside gene matches: 10. The CDR3 protein is CASSFVAGGSREETQYF. As DNA, the CDR3 is TGCGCCAGCAGCTTCGTAGCGGGGGGATCCCGAGAAGAGACCCAGTACTTC. Together with reference TRBV5-1 and TRBJ2-5, the CDR3 gives the full variable domain: KAGVTQTPRYLIKTRGQQVTLSCSPISGHRSVSWYQQTPGQGLQFLFEYFSETQRNKGNFPGRFSGRQFSNSRSEMNVSTLELGDSALYLCASSFVAGGSREETQYFGPGTRLLVL.

The rearrangement joins TRBV9 to TRBJ2-3; D unclear. CDR3 length: 16 residues. Trimming took 0 bases from V and 1 from J, leaving 12 bases between them. The germline V gene encodes CDR1 SGDLS and CDR2 YYNGEE. The CDR3 loop reads CASSVGSSLGTDTQYF. The CDR3 DNA sequence: TGTGCCAGCAGCGTAGGTTCTTCCCTCGGCACAGATACGCAGTATTTT. Full variable domain (missing parts from reference TRBV9 and TRBJ2-3): DSGVTQTPKHLITATGQRVTLRCSPRSGDLSVYWYQQSLDQGLQFLIQYYNGEERAKGNILERFSAQQFPDLHSELNLSSLELGDSALYFCASSVGSSLGTDTQYFGPGTRLTVL.

This clone was seen a single time. The sample holds other DNA sequences that translate to the same CDR3. The V gene is TRBV27, the J gene TRBJ1-5; D is unclear. From germline, CDR1 is MNHEY and CDR2 SMNVEV (reference sequence). This CDR3 contains 14 residues. V was cut by 5 bases and J by 1 base, with 9 bases left in between. In DNA, the CDR3 is TGTGCCAGCAGTCTTACGGGGAGCAATCAGCCCCAGCATTTT. Translated: CASSLTGSNQPQHF.

The chain uses TRBV5-1 and TRBJ2-2; D possibly corresponds to TRBD2 (6 bases). The V gene lost 6 bases and the J gene lost 3 bases, with 15 bases spanning the gap. This CDR3 contains 15 residues. Germline loops: CDR1 SGHRS, CDR2 YFSETQ. CDR3 in DNA: TGCGCCAGCACCCCGCGGGGTACGGACACCGGGGAGCTGTTTTTT. Residues: CASTPRGTDTGELFF.

The genes are TRBV18 and TRBJ2-5, with D tentatively TRBD2 (5 bases). Germline loops: CDR1 KGHSH, CDR2 LQKENI. CDR3 size: 13 residues. Between the trimmed V and J ends, which lost 3 bases and 4 bases, there was a span of 9 bases. The CDR3 is CASSPAGPETQYF. The CDR3 bases are TGTGCCAGCTCACCCGCGGGCCCAGAGACCCAGTACTTC. Full variable domain (rest looked up from reference TRBV18 and TRBJ2-5): NAGVMQNPRHLVRRRGQEARLRCSPMKGHSHVYWYRQLPEEGLKFMVYLQKENIIDESGMPKERFSAEFPKEGPSILRIQQVVRGDSAAYFCASSPAGPETQYFGPGTRLLVL.

V and J are TRBV5-1 and TRBJ1-1; D is perhaps TRBD1 (5 bases). Trimming left V 4 bases short and J 0 bases short, with 13 bases between. The germline CDR1 and CDR2 sequences are SGHRS and YFSETQ. The length of the CDR3 is 15 residues. The CDR3 DNA sequence: TGCGCCAGCAGCACAGACAGAGCTATGAACACTGAAGCTTTCTTT. It specifies CASSTDRAMNTEAFF.

V and J are TRBV7-9 and TRBJ1-3; D is possibly TRBD1 (5 bases). Trimming took off 2 bases at V and 0 bases at J, with 17 bases between the two ends. The CDR3 loop spans 18 amino acids. The germline V gene has CDR1 SEHNR and CDR2 FQNEAQ (reference sequence). The CDR3 coding sequence is TGTGCCAGCAGCTTACCAGGGACTCCCCCGAGCTCTGGAAACACCATATATTTT. Translated: CASSLPGTPPSSGNTIYF.

The rearrangement links TRBV6-5 to TRBJ2-2; TRBD1 agrees at 12 bases. The CDR3 covers 15 residues. Germline values: CDR1 MNHEY, CDR2 SVGAGI. V lost 4 bases, J lost 6 bases, and 3 bases stayed unmatched. The CDR3 nucleotides are TGTGCCAGCAGTTCCGGGACAGGGGGCCCCGGGGAGCTGTTTTTT. It codes for CASSSGTGGPGELFF.

This clone has just a few counts. The chain employs TRBV2 and TRBJ1-5; no clear D gene. Germline CDR1 reads SNHLY; CDR2 reads FYNNEI. CDR3 length: 13 amino acids. V was trimmed by 3 bases and J by 7 bases, leaving 10 bases between them. CDR3 DNA sequence: TGTGCCAGCAGTGAGGGCTCGGGGCAGCCCCAGCATTTT. Translating it yields CASSEGSGQPQHF.

J is TRBJ2-6 and V is TRBV4-1; the D is unclear. Trimming pared 1 base from V and 2 bases from J, leaving 15 bases between. Germline lookup yields CDR1 MGHRA and CDR2 YSYEKL. The CDR3 has 18 residues. The CDR3 here is CASSQGPRVAAGANVLTF. CDR3 nucleotides: TGCGCCAGCAGCCAAGGTCCCCGGGTAGCCGCTGGGGCCAACGTCCTGACTTTC.

This sequence joins TRBV7-2 and TRBJ2-7; 7 nucleotides line up with TRBD1. The CDR3 consists of 16 residues. J gave up 1 base and V 1 base, and 7 bases lay outside the gene matches. Germline loops: CDR1 SGHTA, CDR2 FQGNSA. CDR3 in amino acids: CASSLGGQDGSYEQYF. The CDR3 DNA follows: TGTGCCAGCAGCTTAGGTGGACAGGATGGGTCCTACGAGCAGTACTTC.

The chain is built from TRBV30 and TRBJ1-1; D uncertain. The V and J ends lost 0 bases and 3 bases respectively, with 8 bases between them. The CDR3 is 13 amino acids. Germline V gives CDR1 GTSNPN, CDR2 SVGIG (reference sequence). The CDR3 spells CAWSVSGHTEAFF. The CDR3 DNA reads TGTGCCTGGAGTGTAAGTGGGCACACTGAAGCTTTCTTT.

The V and J genes are TRBV28 and TRBJ1-3; D gene uncertain. Deletions cut 6 bases from V and 0 bases from J, with 6 bases between. CDR3 length: 13 residues. CDR1 MDHEN and CDR2 SYDVKM come from the germline V gene. CDR3 loop: CASRRSSGNTIYF. CDR3 coding DNA: TGTGCCAGCAGGAGAAGCTCTGGAAACACCATATATTTT.

This clone was seen more than once but under ten times. The chain links TRBV11-2 to TRBJ2-3; 7 bases agree with TRBD2. The CDR3 length is 16 residues. Germline-derived CDR1 and CDR2 are SGHAT and FQNNGV. V lost 1 base, J lost 2 bases, and 6 bases stayed unmatched. CDR3 DNA sequence: TGTGCCAGCAGCTTAGTTGGGGGGGGGTTCACAGATACGCAGTATTTT. As protein: CASSLVGGGFTDTQYF.

This clone occurred a few times. The chain couples TRBV4-3 to TRBJ2-1; TRBD2 agrees at 11 bases. Germline loops: CDR1 LGHNA, CDR2 YSLEER. V trimming: 3 bases; J trimming: 2 bases; junction bases outside the gene matches: 9. The CDR3 sequence is 18 residues long. The CDR3 sequence: CASSHPGLAGRPYNEQFF. The CDR3 DNA reads as TGCGCCAGCAGCCATCCAGGACTAGCGGGCCGTCCCTACAATGAGCAGTTCTTC.

A single count supports this clone. This rearrangement joins TRBV12-5 to TRBJ2-1, with D perhaps matching TRBD2 (5 bases). This CDR3 region has 14 residues. Germline CDR1 is LGHNT and CDR2 is FRNRAP. V dropped 5 bases and J dropped 5 bases, with 13 bases sitting between them. The CDR3 sequence is CASGREGPHNEQFF. As DNA, the CDR3 is TGTGCTAGTGGTAGAGAGGGTCCCCACAATGAGCAGTTCTTC.

The rearrangement uses TRBV7-2 and TRBJ1-2; D might be TRBD1 (5 bases). Germline V CDR1 and CDR2: SGHTA, FQGNSA. V lost 1 base to trimming and J lost 4 bases, with 13 bases between them. The CDR3 has 15 amino acids. CDR3 region: CASSLVVGQGYGYTF. The DNA for the CDR3 is TGTGCCAGCAGCTTAGTAGTGGGTCAGGGCTATGGCTACACCTTC. Variable domain in full (rest from reference TRBV7-2 and TRBJ1-2): GAGVSQSPSNKVTEKGKDVELRCDPISGHTALYWYRQSLGQGLEFLIYFQGNSAPDKSGLPSDRFSAERTGGSVSTLTIQRTQQEDSAVYLCASSLVVGQGYGYTFGSGTRLTVV.

The V call is TRBV9, the J call TRBJ2-5; TRBD2 is a possible D gene (5 bases). CDR1 and CDR2 (germline): SGDLS, YYNGEE. The V and J ends lost 4 bases and 5 bases respectively, with 21 bases between them. This CDR3 spans 16 amino acids. CDR3 DNA sequence: TGTGCCAGCAGCCCAGAAGGCCGGGGTGGCATGGAGACCCAGTACTTC. This translates into CASSPEGRGGMETQYF.

The CDR3 reads CASSPGQEETQYF. CDR3 coding DNA: TGTGCCAGCAGCCCGGGACAGGAAGAGACCCAGTACTTC. This chain uses TRBV7-9 with TRBJ2-5; 8 bases map to TRBD1. The CDR3 length is 13 residues. V was pared by 5 bases and J by 3 bases, with 2 bases of the junction left unmatched. Germline CDR1 reads SEHNR; CDR2 reads FQNEAQ (reference sequence).

The chain combines TRBV5-5 with TRBJ2-5; 7 nucleotides line up with TRBD1. CDR1 is SGHKS and CDR2 is YYEKEE in the germline V gene (reference sequence). Losses at the gene ends were 4 bases for V and 7 bases for J; bases not matched to a gene: 16. The CDR3 totals 16 residues. The CDR3 DNA follows: TGTGCCAGCAGCCGAGGGACAGCCGGTACCCCAAGGACCCAGTACTTC. This translates into CASSRGTAGTPRTQYF.